This TCR beta chain emerged from a study of regulatory T cells in long-lasting Graves disease. Assembly of TCR beta libraries relied on iRepertoire HTBI primers together with Arm-PCR of CDR3 regions. A single record per CDR3 protein comes from TCRdb applying MiXCR to the multiplex PCR reads. This sample yields 350,000 to 450,000 distinct CDR3 sequences, of which about 21% are seen a single time; roughly an eighth belongs to the top ten. The CDR3 loop spans 14 amino acids. Germline CDR1 SNHLY, CDR2 FYNNEI. The V end was cut by 1 base, the J end by 2 bases, with 6 bases between. Time point: persistent/refractory GD, antithyroid drugs over 5 years with positive TRAb. From PBMCs, RNA was extracted and then used to make the TCR library.

The source of this sequence is a female donor with Graves disease. The sequencing used peripheral blood mononuclear cells (PBMCs), collected when the disease was refractory, from a patient treated with antithyroid drugs. The chain combines TRBV2 with TRBJ1-5; D gene ambiguous. This CDR3 is CASSEEFGNQPQHF. CDR3 nucleotides: TGTGCCAGCAGTGAAGAGTTTGGCAATCAGCCCCAGCATTTT.